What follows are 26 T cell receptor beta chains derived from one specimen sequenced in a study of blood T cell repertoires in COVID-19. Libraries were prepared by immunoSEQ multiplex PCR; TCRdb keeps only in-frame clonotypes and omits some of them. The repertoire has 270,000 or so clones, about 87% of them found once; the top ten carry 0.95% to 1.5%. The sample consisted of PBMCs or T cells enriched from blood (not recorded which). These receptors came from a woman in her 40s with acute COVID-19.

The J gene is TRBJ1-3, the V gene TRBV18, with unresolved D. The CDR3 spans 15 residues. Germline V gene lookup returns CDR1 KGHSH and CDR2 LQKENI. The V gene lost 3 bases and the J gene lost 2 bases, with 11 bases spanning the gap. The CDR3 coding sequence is TGTGCCAGCTCACCTAACCAGGATGCTGGAAACACCATATATTTT. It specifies CASSPNQDAGNTIYF. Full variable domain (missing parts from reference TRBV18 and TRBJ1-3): NAGVMQNPRHLVRRRGQEARLRCSPMKGHSHVYWYRQLPEEGLKFMVYLQKENIIDESGMPKERFSAEFPKEGPSILRIQQVVRGDSAAYFCASSPNQDAGNTIYFGEGSWLTVV.

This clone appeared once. CDR3 coding DNA: TGTGCCAGCAGCTTAAGGGGTAGCACAGATACGCAGTATTTT. It is translated as CASSLRGSTDTQYF. The gene calls are TRBV7-2 and TRBJ2-3, with D possibly matching TRBD1 (5 bases). V was pared by 2 bases and J by 0 bases, with 6 bases between. This CDR3 spans 14 amino acids. The germline gives CDR1 SGHTA, CDR2 FQGNSA.

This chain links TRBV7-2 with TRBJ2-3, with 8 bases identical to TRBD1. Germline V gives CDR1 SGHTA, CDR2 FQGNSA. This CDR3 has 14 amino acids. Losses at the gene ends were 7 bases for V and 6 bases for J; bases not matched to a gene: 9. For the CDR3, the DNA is TGTGCCAGCACCCCGGACAGGGCGGCGGATACGCAGTATTTT. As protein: CASTPDRAADTQYF.

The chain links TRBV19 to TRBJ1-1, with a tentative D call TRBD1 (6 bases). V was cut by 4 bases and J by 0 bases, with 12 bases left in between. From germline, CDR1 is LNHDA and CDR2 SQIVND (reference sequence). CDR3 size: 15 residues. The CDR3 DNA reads TGTGCCAGTAGTACGAGGGGGGGCCTGAACACTGAAGCTTTCTTT. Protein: CASSTRGGLNTEAFF.

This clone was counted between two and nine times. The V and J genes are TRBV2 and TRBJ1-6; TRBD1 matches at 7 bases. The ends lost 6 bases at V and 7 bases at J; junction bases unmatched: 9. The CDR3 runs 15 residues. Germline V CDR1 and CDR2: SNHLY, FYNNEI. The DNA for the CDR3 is TGTGCCAGCAGCGAACAGGGGATGAACAATTCACCCCTCCACTTT. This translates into CASSEQGMNNSPLHF.

The CDR3 loop is CASRWTGGNYGYTF. As DNA, the CDR3 is TGTGCCAGCAGATGGACAGGGGGTAACTATGGCTACACCTTC. This chain uses TRBV27 with TRBJ1-2; 10 bases agree with TRBD1. The germline gives CDR1 MNHEY, CDR2 SMNVEV (reference sequence). V shed 6 bases and J 1 base; nucleotides not matched to a gene: 2. The CDR3 runs 14 residues.

CDR3 DNA: TGTGCCAGCAGGGAGCTAGTCGGTCAGCCCCAGCATTTT. It yields the protein CASRELVGQPQHF. V usage is TRBV2 and J usage is TRBJ1-5; no clear D. CDR1 is SNHLY, CDR2 FYNNEI, per germline. V was clipped by 6 bases and J by 6 bases, with 12 bases between them. This CDR3 has 13 amino acids.

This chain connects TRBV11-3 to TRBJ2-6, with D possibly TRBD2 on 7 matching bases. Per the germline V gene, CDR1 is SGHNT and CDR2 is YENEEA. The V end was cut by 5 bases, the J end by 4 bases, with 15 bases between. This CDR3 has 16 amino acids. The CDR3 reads CASSPMGGPGANVLTF. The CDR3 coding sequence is TGTGCCAGCAGCCCGATGGGGGGGCCAGGGGCCAACGTCCTGACTTTC.

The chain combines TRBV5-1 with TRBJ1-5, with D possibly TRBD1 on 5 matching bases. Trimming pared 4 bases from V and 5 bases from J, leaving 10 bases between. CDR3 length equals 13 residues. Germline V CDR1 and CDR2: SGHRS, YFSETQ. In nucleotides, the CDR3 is TGCGCCAGCAGCGCCATGACAGATCAGCCCCAGCATTTT. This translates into CASSAMTDQPQHF.

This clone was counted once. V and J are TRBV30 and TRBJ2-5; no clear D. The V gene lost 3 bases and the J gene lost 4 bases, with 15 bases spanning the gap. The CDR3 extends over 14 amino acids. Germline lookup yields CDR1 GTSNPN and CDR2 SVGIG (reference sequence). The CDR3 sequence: CAWRRLEAGETQYF. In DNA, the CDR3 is TGTGCCTGGAGACGTCTAGAGGCTGGAGAGACCCAGTACTTC.

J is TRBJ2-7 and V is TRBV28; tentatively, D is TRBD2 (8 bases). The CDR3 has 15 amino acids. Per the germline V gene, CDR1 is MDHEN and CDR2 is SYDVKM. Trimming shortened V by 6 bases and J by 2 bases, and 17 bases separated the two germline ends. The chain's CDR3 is CASRGTAGVTYEQYF. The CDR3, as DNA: TGTGCCAGCAGGGGGACAGCGGGAGTGACCTACGAGCAGTACTTC.

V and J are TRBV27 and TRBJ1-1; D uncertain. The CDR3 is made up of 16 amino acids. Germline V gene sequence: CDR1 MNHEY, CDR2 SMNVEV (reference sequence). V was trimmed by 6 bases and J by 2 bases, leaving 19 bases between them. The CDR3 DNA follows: TGTGCCAGCAGCCCTATCCAAGAGAGGCCAAACACTGAAGCTTTCTTT. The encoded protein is CASSPIQERPNTEAFF.

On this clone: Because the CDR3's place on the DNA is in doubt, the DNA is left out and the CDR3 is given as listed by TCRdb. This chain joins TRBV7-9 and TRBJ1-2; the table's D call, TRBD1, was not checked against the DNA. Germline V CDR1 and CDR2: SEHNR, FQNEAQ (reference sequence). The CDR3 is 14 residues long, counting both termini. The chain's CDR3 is CASSSSGHLYGYTF.

As DNA, the CDR3 is TGTGCCACCAGTGACCGTAGAGCGGCCTACAATGAGCAGTTCTTC. As protein: CATSDRRAAYNEQFF. The rearrangement joins TRBV24-1 to TRBJ2-1; tentatively, D is TRBD2 (5 bases). V was cut by 4 bases and J by 2 bases, with 11 bases left in between. In germline, CDR1 is KGHDR, CDR2 SFDVKD. There are 15 residues in the CDR3.

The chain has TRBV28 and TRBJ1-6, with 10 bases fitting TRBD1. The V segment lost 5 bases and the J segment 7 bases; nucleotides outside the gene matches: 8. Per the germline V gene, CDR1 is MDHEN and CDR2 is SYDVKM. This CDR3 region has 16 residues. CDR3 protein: CASSAFRQGANSPLHF. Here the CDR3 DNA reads TGTGCCAGCAGTGCGTTCCGACAGGGGGCGAATTCACCCCTCCACTTT.

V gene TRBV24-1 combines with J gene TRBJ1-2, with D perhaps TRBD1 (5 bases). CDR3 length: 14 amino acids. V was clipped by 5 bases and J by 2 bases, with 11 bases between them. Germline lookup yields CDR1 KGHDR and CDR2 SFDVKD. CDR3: CATSGPDSNYGYTF. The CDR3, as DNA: TGTGCCACCAGTGGGCCAGACAGCAACTATGGCTACACCTTC.

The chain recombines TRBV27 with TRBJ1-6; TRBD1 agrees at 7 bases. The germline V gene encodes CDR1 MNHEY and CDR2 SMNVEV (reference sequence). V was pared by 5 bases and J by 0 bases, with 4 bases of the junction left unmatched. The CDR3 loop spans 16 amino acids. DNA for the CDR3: TGTGCCAGCAGTCTACAGGGGACCTCCTATAATTCACCCCTCCACTTT. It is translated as CASSLQGTSYNSPLHF.

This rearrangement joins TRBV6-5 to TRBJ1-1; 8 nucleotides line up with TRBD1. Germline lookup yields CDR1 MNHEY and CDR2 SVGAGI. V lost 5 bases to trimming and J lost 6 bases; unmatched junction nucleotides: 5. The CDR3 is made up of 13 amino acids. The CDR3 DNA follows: TGTGCCAGCAGTCTGGACAGGGTGGCTGAAGCTTTCTTT. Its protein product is CASSLDRVAEAFF.

The CDR3 spells CASSESRTVDSPLHF. The CDR3 DNA is TGTGCCAGCAGTGAATCCCGGACAGTCGATTCACCCCTCCACTTT. J is TRBJ1-6 and V is TRBV25-1, with D possibly TRBD1 on 6 matching bases. V was trimmed by 1 base and J by 8 bases, leaving 12 bases between them. The CDR3 is made up of 15 amino acids. CDR1 and CDR2 (germline): MGHDK, SYGVNS.

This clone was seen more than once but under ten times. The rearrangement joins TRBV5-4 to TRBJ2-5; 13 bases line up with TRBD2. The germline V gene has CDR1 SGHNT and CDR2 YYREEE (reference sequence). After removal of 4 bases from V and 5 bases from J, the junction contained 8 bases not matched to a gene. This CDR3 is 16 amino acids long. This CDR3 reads CASSVGLAGVRETQYF. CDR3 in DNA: TGTGCCAGCAGCGTAGGACTAGCGGGAGTCCGGGAGACCCAGTACTTC.

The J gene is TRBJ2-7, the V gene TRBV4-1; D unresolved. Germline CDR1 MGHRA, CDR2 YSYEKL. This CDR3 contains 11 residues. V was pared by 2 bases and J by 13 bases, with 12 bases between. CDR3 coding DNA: TGCGCCAGCAGCCAAAATTCCCGTTTATACGTC. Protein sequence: CASSQNSRLYV.

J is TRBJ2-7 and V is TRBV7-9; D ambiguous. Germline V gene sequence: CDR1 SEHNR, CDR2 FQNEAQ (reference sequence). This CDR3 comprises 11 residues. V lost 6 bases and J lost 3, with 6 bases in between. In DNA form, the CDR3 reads TGTGCCAGCAGTTTTAACTACGAGCAGTACTTC. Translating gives CASSFNYEQYF.

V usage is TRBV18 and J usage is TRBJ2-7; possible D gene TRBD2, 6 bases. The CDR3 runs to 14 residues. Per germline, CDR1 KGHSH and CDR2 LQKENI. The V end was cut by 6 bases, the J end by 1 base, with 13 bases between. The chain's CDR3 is CASSPSALSYEQYV. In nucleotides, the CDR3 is TGTGCCAGCTCGCCTAGCGCACTATCCTACGAGCAGTACGTC.

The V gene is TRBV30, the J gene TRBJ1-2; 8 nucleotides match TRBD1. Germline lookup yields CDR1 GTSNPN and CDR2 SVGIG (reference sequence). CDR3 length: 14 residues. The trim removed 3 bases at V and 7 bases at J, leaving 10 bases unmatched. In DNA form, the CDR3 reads TGTGCCTGGAGCCCCGGGACAGGCTCTGTTGGCTACACCTTC. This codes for CAWSPGTGSVGYTF. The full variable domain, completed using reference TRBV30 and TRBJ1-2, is SQTIHQWPATLVQPVGSPLSLECTVEGTSNPNLYWYRQAAGRGLQLLFYSVGIGQISSEVPQNLSASRPQDRQFILSSKKLLLSDSGFYLCAWSPGTGSVGYTFGSGTRLTVV.

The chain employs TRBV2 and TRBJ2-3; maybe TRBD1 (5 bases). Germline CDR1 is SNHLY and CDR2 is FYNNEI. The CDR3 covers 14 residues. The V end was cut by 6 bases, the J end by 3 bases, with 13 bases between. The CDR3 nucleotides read TGTGCCAGCAGGGGCAGGGCGCTAACAGATACGCAGTATTTT. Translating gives CASRGRALTDTQYF.

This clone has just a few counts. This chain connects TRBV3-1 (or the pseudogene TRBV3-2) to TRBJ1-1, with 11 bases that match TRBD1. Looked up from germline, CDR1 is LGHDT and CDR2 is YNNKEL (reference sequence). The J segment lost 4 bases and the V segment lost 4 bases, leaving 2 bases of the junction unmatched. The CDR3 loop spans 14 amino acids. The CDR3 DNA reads TGTGCCAGCAGCCTTGGGACAGGGGGCACTGAAGCTTTCTTT. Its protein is CASSLGTGGTEAFF.